These T cell receptor beta chains were read from a single sample in a study of response to subunit inactivated influenza vaccine. TCRdb re-called the RT-PCR reads with MiXCR, one entry per CDR3 protein. There are 250,000 to 350,000 distinct CDR3 sequences in the sample; 20% to 25% occur only once, and 10% lies in the top ten. The starting material was PBMCs from blood, obtained about 19 months after vaccination. Receptor source: a man in his fifties or sixties who received an inactivated influenza vaccine. Each CDR3 is given with its conserved first and last residue. Fields, in order: V gene, D gene, CDR3 length, J gene, clone size, CDR3 protein, CDR3 DNA. D genes are given only for firm matches. Not all rows give a size; the values are once, few, many and, for expanded clones, a class.

v_call: TRBV6-2/TRBV6-3
d_call: -
cdr3_length: 15
j_call: TRBJ1-6
clone_size: few
cdr3_aa: CASSYSTGFGSPLHF
cdr3_nt: TGTGCCAGCAGTTACTCGACCGGGTTCGGCTCACCCCTCCACTTT

v_call: TRBV5-1
d_call: TRBD2
cdr3_length: 14
j_call: TRBJ2-5
clone_size: -
cdr3_aa: CASSFGTSEETQYF
cdr3_nt: TGCGCCAGCAGCTTCGGGACTAGCGAAGAGACCCAGTACTTC

v_call: TRBV6-1
d_call: -
cdr3_length: 13
j_call: TRBJ2-7
clone_size: -
cdr3_aa: CASSDRPIYEQYF
cdr3_nt: TGTGCCAGCAGTGACCGACCGATATACGAGCAGTACTTC

v_call: TRBV5-1
d_call: TRBD2
cdr3_length: 19
j_call: TRBJ2-1
clone_size: -
cdr3_aa: CASSPLFLAGGPVYNEQFF
cdr3_nt: TGCGCCAGCAGCCCGCTATTCCTAGCGGGAGGGCCCGTCTACAATGAGCAGTTCTTC

v_call: TRBV12-3/TRBV12-4
d_call: -
cdr3_length: 16
j_call: TRBJ1-4
clone_size: few
cdr3_aa: CASSLDPGRKNEKLFF
cdr3_nt: TGTGCCAGCAGTCTGGATCCGGGCCGTAAGAATGAAAAACTGTTTTTT

v_call: TRBV9
d_call: TRBD2
cdr3_length: 17
j_call: TRBJ2-3
clone_size: -
cdr3_aa: CASSPSGAASSTDTQYF
cdr3_nt: TGTGCCAGCAGCCCTAGCGGGGCCGCTTCTAGCACAGATACGCAGTATTTT

v_call: TRBV2
d_call: -
cdr3_length: 13
j_call: TRBJ1-1
clone_size: few
cdr3_aa: CASRRAMNTEAFF
cdr3_nt: TGTGCCAGCAGGAGGGCCATGAACACTGAAGCTTTCTTT

v_call: TRBV11-2
d_call: TRBD2
cdr3_length: 15
j_call: TRBJ2-2
clone_size: many
cdr3_aa: CASSLTSGLTGELFF
cdr3_nt: TGTGCCAGCAGCTTGACTAGCGGACTAACCGGGGAGCTGTTTTTT

v_call: TRBV5-1
d_call: -
cdr3_length: 14
j_call: TRBJ2-5
clone_size: -
cdr3_aa: CASSLVSVQETQYF
cdr3_nt: TGCGCCAGCAGCTTGGTTTCAGTACAAGAGACCCAGTACTTC

v_call: TRBV5-1
d_call: -
cdr3_length: 12
j_call: TRBJ2-5
clone_size: -
cdr3_aa: CASSLEQETQYF
cdr3_nt: TGCGCCAGCAGCTTGGAGCAAGAGACCCAGTACTTC

v_call: TRBV5-1
d_call: -
cdr3_length: 15
j_call: TRBJ1-4
clone_size: many
cdr3_aa: CASSLAGRLNEKLFF
cdr3_nt: TGCGCCAGCAGCTTGGCCGGGCGGCTTAATGAAAAACTGTTTTTT

v_call: TRBV7-9
d_call: -
cdr3_length: 13
j_call: TRBJ1-1
clone_size: few
cdr3_aa: CASSRLGDTEAFF
cdr3_nt: TGTGCCAGCAGCCGACTCGGGGACACTGAAGCTTTCTTT

v_call: TRBV4-2
d_call: TRBD1
cdr3_length: 14
j_call: TRBJ2-7
clone_size: -
cdr3_aa: CASSQAPGGDEQYF
cdr3_nt: TGTGCCAGCAGCCAAGCTCCAGGGGGCGACGAGCAGTACTTC

v_call: TRBV7-9
d_call: -
cdr3_length: 14
j_call: TRBJ2-7
clone_size: many
cdr3_aa: CASAGTLGEAEQYF
cdr3_nt: TGTGCCAGCGCCGGGACGTTGGGAGAAGCCGAGCAGTACTTC

v_call: TRBV3-1
d_call: -
cdr3_length: 15
j_call: TRBJ2-2
clone_size: -
cdr3_aa: CASRGTGTNTGELFF
cdr3_nt: TGTGCCAGCAGAGGGACGGGCACGAACACCGGGGAGCTGTTTTTT

v_call: TRBV15
d_call: -
cdr3_length: 16
j_call: TRBJ1-6
clone_size: -
cdr3_aa: CATSRVAASYNSPLHF
cdr3_nt: TGTGCCACCAGTCGGGTGGCAGCGTCCTATAATTCACCCCTCCACTTT

v_call: TRBV7-2
d_call: -
cdr3_length: 15
j_call: TRBJ1-5
clone_size: -
cdr3_aa: CASSLGPSFRQPQHF
cdr3_nt: TGTGCCAGCAGCTTAGGACCCTCTTTTCGACAGCCCCAGCATTTT

v_call: TRBV6-5
d_call: TRBD2
cdr3_length: 17
j_call: TRBJ2-7
clone_size: -
cdr3_aa: CASSSLRGRESDYEQYF
cdr3_nt: TGTGCCAGCAGTTCCCTTCGTGGGCGGGAGTCTGACTACGAGCAGTACTTC

v_call: TRBV25-1
d_call: TRBD1
cdr3_length: 13
j_call: TRBJ2-7
clone_size: -
cdr3_aa: CASSWGTGGEQYF
cdr3_nt: TGTGCCAGCAGTTGGGGGACAGGGGGCGAGCAGTACTTC

v_call: TRBV28
d_call: TRBD2
cdr3_length: 15
j_call: TRBJ2-7
clone_size: -
cdr3_aa: CASSLVSSGSYEQYF
cdr3_nt: TGTGCCAGCAGTTTAGTTTCTAGCGGGAGTTACGAGCAGTACTTC

v_call: TRBV24-1
d_call: -
cdr3_length: 13
j_call: TRBJ1-2
clone_size: few
cdr3_aa: CATSEQGTDGYTF
cdr3_nt: TGTGCCACCAGTGAGCAGGGTACTGATGGCTACACCTTC

v_call: TRBV2
d_call: -
cdr3_length: 16
j_call: TRBJ1-5
clone_size: -
cdr3_aa: CASKAGQGMGNQPQHF
cdr3_nt: TGTGCCAGCAAGGCCGGGCAGGGTATGGGCAATCAGCCCCAGCATTTT

v_call: TRBV5-4
d_call: -
cdr3_length: 19
j_call: TRBJ2-2
clone_size: -
cdr3_aa: CASSLRPLNRLWNTGELFF
cdr3_nt: TGTGCCAGCAGCTTGAGGCCGCTCAACCGACTGTGGAACACCGGGGAGCTGTTTTTT

v_call: TRBV27
d_call: -
cdr3_length: 15
j_call: TRBJ1-1
clone_size: -
cdr3_aa: CASKGERYGMTEAFF
cdr3_nt: TGTGCCAGCAAAGGGGAGAGGTATGGGATGACTGAAGCTTTCTTT

v_call: TRBV4-1
d_call: TRBD1
cdr3_length: 16
j_call: TRBJ1-1
clone_size: many
cdr3_aa: CVSSQVDRGRGPKAFF
cdr3_nt: TGCGTCAGCAGCCAAGTCGACAGGGGGCGGGGGCCTAAAGCTTTCTTT

v_call: TRBV9
d_call: -
cdr3_length: 16
j_call: TRBJ1-2
clone_size: -
cdr3_aa: CASSVARDMKTYGYTF
cdr3_nt: TGTGCCAGCAGCGTAGCTAGGGACATGAAGACCTATGGCTACACCTTC

v_call: TRBV18
d_call: TRBD1
cdr3_length: 14
j_call: TRBJ2-7
clone_size: -
cdr3_aa: CASSPGTATYEQYF
cdr3_nt: TGTGCCAGCTCACCCGGGACAGCGACCTACGAGCAGTACTTC

v_call: TRBV10-3
d_call: -
cdr3_length: 14
j_call: TRBJ2-3
clone_size: few
cdr3_aa: CAVSAMGEVDTQYF
cdr3_nt: TGTGCCGTATCGGCCATGGGGGAGGTAGATACGCAGTATTTT

v_call: TRBV24-1
d_call: -
cdr3_length: 14
j_call: TRBJ2-3
clone_size: -
cdr3_aa: CATSDSGITDTQYF
cdr3_nt: TGTGCCACCAGTGACTCGGGGATCACAGATACGCAGTATTTT

v_call: TRBV15
d_call: -
cdr3_length: 15
j_call: TRBJ1-3
clone_size: -
cdr3_aa: CATSRGPSSGNTIYF
cdr3_nt: TGTGCCACCAGCAGGGGCCCGAGCTCTGGAAACACCATATATTTT

v_call: TRBV12-3/TRBV12-4
d_call: -
cdr3_length: 12
j_call: TRBJ1-3
clone_size: many
cdr3_aa: CASSSVVGTIYF
cdr3_nt: TGTGCCAGCAGCAGCGTGGTCGGCACCATATATTTT

v_call: TRBV6-5
d_call: -
cdr3_length: 13
j_call: TRBJ2-4
clone_size: few
cdr3_aa: CASSYSQGDIQYF
cdr3_nt: TGTGCCAGCAGTTACTCACAGGGTGACATTCAGTACTTC

v_call: TRBV7-9
d_call: TRBD1
cdr3_length: 14
j_call: TRBJ1-1
clone_size: few
cdr3_aa: CASRMTGGLTEAFF
cdr3_nt: TGTGCCAGCAGAATGACAGGGGGACTCACTGAAGCTTTCTTT

v_call: TRBV2
d_call: -
cdr3_length: 15
j_call: TRBJ2-2
clone_size: few
cdr3_aa: CASALGTLNTGELFF
cdr3_nt: TGTGCCAGCGCTCTAGGAACCCTAAACACCGGGGAGCTGTTTTTT

v_call: TRBV20-1
d_call: -
cdr3_length: 12
j_call: TRBJ2-1
clone_size: -
cdr3_aa: CSASPSGATKFF
cdr3_nt: TGCAGTGCTAGCCCCTCGGGAGCAACCAAGTTCTTC

v_call: TRBV6-2/TRBV6-3
d_call: TRBD1
cdr3_length: 19
j_call: TRBJ2-4
clone_size: few
cdr3_aa: CASSYPISLDRDGKNIQYF
cdr3_nt: TGTGCCAGCAGTTATCCTATAAGCCTTGACAGGGACGGCAAAAACATTCAGTACTTC

v_call: TRBV6-1
d_call: -
cdr3_length: 15
j_call: TRBJ1-4
clone_size: few
cdr3_aa: CASSGGGGTNEKLFF
cdr3_nt: TGTGCCAGCAGTGGTGGGGGGGGGACTAATGAAAAACTGTTTTTT

v_call: TRBV18
d_call: -
cdr3_length: 14
j_call: TRBJ2-2
clone_size: -
cdr3_aa: CASSPPSVTGELFF
cdr3_nt: TGTGCCAGCTCACCACCTTCGGTCACCGGGGAGCTGTTTTTT

v_call: TRBV4-3
d_call: -
cdr3_length: 16
j_call: TRBJ1-2
clone_size: -
cdr3_aa: CASSQDRSGLSYGYTF
cdr3_nt: TGCGCCAGCAGCCAAGATAGGTCAGGGCTTTCCTATGGCTACACCTTC

v_call: TRBV10-3
d_call: TRBD1
cdr3_length: 15
j_call: TRBJ1-2
clone_size: -
cdr3_aa: CAIGTGGFSGYGYTF
cdr3_nt: TGTGCCATCGGGACAGGGGGCTTTTCGGGCTATGGCTACACCTTC

v_call: TRBV6-2/TRBV6-3
d_call: TRBD1
cdr3_length: 15
j_call: TRBJ1-2
clone_size: -
cdr3_aa: CASSPIGTGNYGYTF
cdr3_nt: TGTGCCAGCAGCCCCATTGGGACAGGGAACTATGGCTACACCTTC

v_call: TRBV10-3
d_call: -
cdr3_length: 13
j_call: TRBJ2-7
clone_size: -
cdr3_aa: CAISEGAVEEQYF
cdr3_nt: TGTGCCATCAGTGAAGGGGCCGTTGAAGAGCAGTACTTC

v_call: TRBV6-2/TRBV6-3
d_call: -
cdr3_length: 12
j_call: TRBJ1-2
clone_size: few
cdr3_aa: CASRDRLSGYTF
cdr3_nt: TGTGCCAGCAGGGACAGACTCTCTGGCTACACCTTC

v_call: TRBV10-3
d_call: -
cdr3_length: 18
j_call: TRBJ1-4
clone_size: -
cdr3_aa: CAISESAYKDRGLEKLFF
cdr3_nt: TGTGCCATCAGTGAGTCGGCCTACAAAGACCGGGGACTTGAAAAACTGTTTTTT

v_call: TRBV2
d_call: -
cdr3_length: 14
j_call: TRBJ1-5
clone_size: many
cdr3_aa: CASRRQLFNQPQHF
cdr3_nt: TGTGCCAGCAGACGACAGCTATTCAATCAGCCCCAGCATTTT

v_call: TRBV11-1
d_call: TRBD1
cdr3_length: 14
j_call: TRBJ2-4
clone_size: -
cdr3_aa: CASSPGTGGNIQYF
cdr3_nt: TGTGCCAGCAGCCCGGGGACAGGGGGAAACATTCAGTACTTC

v_call: TRBV7-8
d_call: -
cdr3_length: 16
j_call: TRBJ1-5
clone_size: few
cdr3_aa: CASSLSFGESNQPQHF
cdr3_nt: TGTGCCAGCAGCTTAAGTTTTGGTGAGAGCAATCAGCCCCAGCATTTT

v_call: TRBV3-1
d_call: -
cdr3_length: 13
j_call: TRBJ1-1
clone_size: -
cdr3_aa: CASRFTGDTEAFF
cdr3_nt: TGTGCCAGCAGGTTTACGGGGGACACTGAAGCTTTCTTT

v_call: TRBV12-3/TRBV12-4
d_call: TRBD1
cdr3_length: 14
j_call: TRBJ1-5
clone_size: many
cdr3_aa: CASSLSGGWQPQHF
cdr3_nt: TGTGCCAGCAGTTTATCAGGGGGCTGGCAGCCCCAGCATTTT